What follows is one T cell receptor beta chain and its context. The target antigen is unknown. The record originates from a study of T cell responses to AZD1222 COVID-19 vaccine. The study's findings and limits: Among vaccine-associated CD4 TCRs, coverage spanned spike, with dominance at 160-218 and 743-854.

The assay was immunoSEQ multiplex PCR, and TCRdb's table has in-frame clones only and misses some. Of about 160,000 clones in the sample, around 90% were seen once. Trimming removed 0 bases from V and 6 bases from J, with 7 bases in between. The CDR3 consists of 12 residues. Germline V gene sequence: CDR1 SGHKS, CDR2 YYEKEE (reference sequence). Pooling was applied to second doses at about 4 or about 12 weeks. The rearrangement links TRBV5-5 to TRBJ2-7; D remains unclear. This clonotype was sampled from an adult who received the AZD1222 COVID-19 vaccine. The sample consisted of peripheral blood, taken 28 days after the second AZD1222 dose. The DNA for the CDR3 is TGTGCCAGCAGCTTGGGTGACCTCGAGCAGTACTTC. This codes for CASSLGDLEQYF.